Following are 15 T cell receptor beta chains from one sample sequenced in a study of blood T cell repertoires in COVID-19. The method was immunoSEQ multiplex PCR; TCRdb's version includes in-frame clones alone and lacks a portion of them. The repertoire holds 350,000 to 450,000 clones, about 89% seen once, with roughly 2% in the top ten. The sample was peripheral blood. These receptors all come from a woman aged 55-69 years with COVID-19, enrolled during active disease.

The chain joins TRBV7-2 to TRBJ2-1; D is perhaps TRBD1 (6 bases). The CDR3 runs 12 residues. From germline, CDR1 is SGHTA and CDR2 FQGNSA. The V and J ends lost 5 bases and 11 bases respectively, with 13 bases between them. The CDR3 loop reads CASSPKQGKQFF. For the CDR3, the DNA is TGTGCCAGCAGCCCGAAACAGGGTAAGCAGTTCTTC.

This chain links TRBV19 with TRBJ2-5; D uncertain. Germline V gene data show CDR1 as LNHDA and CDR2 as SQIVND (reference sequence). The CDR3 sequence is 13 residues long. With 5 bases removed from V and 5 bases from J, the gap between germline ends came to 12 bases. The CDR3 sequence: CASSRSMWETQYF. CDR3 nucleotides: TGTGCCAGTAGTCGTAGTATGTGGGAGACCCAGTACTTC.

The chain recombines TRBV27 with TRBJ1-5; 8 bases map to TRBD1. Germline loops: CDR1 MNHEY, CDR2 SMNVEV (reference sequence). The CDR3 runs to 14 residues. V shed 3 bases and J 7 bases; nucleotides not matched to a gene: 5. The CDR3 protein is CASSFRQGRQPQHF. The CDR3 DNA is TGTGCCAGCAGTTTCAGACAGGGGCGGCAGCCCCAGCATTTT.

V usage is TRBV28 and J usage is TRBJ2-7, with D perhaps matching TRBD2 (5 bases). The CDR3 is 16 residues long. Trimming cost V 5 bases and J 4 bases, with 21 bases left between them. CDR1 is MDHEN, CDR2 SYDVKM, per germline. The CDR3 is CASSLRMRTEQYEQYF. CDR3 nucleotides: TGTGCCAGCAGTCTCCGAATGAGGACTGAGCAGTACGAGCAGTACTTC. Based on the CDR3 plus reference TRBV28 and TRBJ2-7, the full variable domain is DVKVTQSSRYLVKRTGEKVFLECVQDMDHENMFWYRQDPGLGLRLIYFSYDVKMKEKGDIPEGYSVSREKKERFSLILESASTNQTSMYLCASSLRMRTEQYEQYFGPGTRLTVT.

This sequence joins TRBV7-3 and TRBJ1-1, with D unclear. Germline V gene data show CDR1 as SGHTA and CDR2 as FQGTGA. V lost 4 bases to trimming and J lost 3 bases, with 9 bases between them. The CDR3 has 13 residues. The CDR3 region is CASSSDGDTEAFF. The CDR3 nucleotides read TGTGCCAGCAGCTCAGACGGGGACACTGAAGCTTTCTTT.

The J gene is TRBJ2-3, the V gene TRBV5-4; D perhaps matches TRBD2 (5 bases). Germline CDR1 SGHNT, CDR2 YYREEE (reference sequence). CDR3 length equals 15 residues. V lost 1 base, J lost 3 bases, and 12 bases lay in between. Here the CDR3 DNA reads TGTGCCAGCAGCTTGTTGCAGGTAGCGACAGATACGCAGTATTTT. Translation: CASSLLQVATDTQYF.

This chain connects TRBV7-9 to TRBJ2-3; TRBD2 matches 10 bases. Losses at the gene ends were 5 bases for V and 5 bases for J; bases not matched to a gene: 13. In germline, CDR1 is SEHNR, CDR2 FQNEAQ (reference sequence). The CDR3 extends over 17 amino acids. CDR3 amino acids: CASSRQASGGRLDTQYF. CDR3 nucleotide sequence: TGTGCCAGCAGCCGCCAGGCTAGCGGGGGCCGCCTAGATACGCAGTATTTT.

This clone is a singleton in its sample. The genes are TRBV6-2 or TRBV6-3 and TRBJ2-1; perhaps TRBD2 as D (7 bases). Trimming took 0 bases from V and 7 from J, leaving 10 bases between them. There are 14 residues in the CDR3. In germline, CDR1 is MNHEY, CDR2 SVGEGT. CDR3 nucleotides: TGTGCCAGCAGTTACTCGGGGGGGCCGAATGAGCAGTTCTTC. Translation gives CASSYSGGPNEQFF.

The chain recombines TRBV18 with TRBJ1-1; D gene uncertain. The CDR3 runs to 14 residues. Germline values: CDR1 KGHSH, CDR2 LQKENI. Between the trimmed V and J ends, which lost 6 bases and 1 base, there was a span of 12 bases. The CDR3 sequence is CASSPGPQNTEAFF. The CDR3 nucleotides read TGTGCCAGCTCGCCTGGCCCTCAGAACACTGAAGCTTTCTTT.

The chain employs TRBV5-8 and TRBJ1-2, with 7 positions matching TRBD1. V lost 0 bases and J lost 8; bases outside the gene matches: 13. Germline CDR1 and CDR2: SGHTS and YDEGEE. CDR3 length equals 16 residues. The CDR3 DNA is TGTGCCAGCAGCTTGGGAGGGGACAGAGATGTGCGGGGCTACACCTTC. Amino acid sequence: CASSLGGDRDVRGYTF.

The chain employs TRBV5-1 and TRBJ1-3; 7 bases fit TRBD1. From germline, CDR1 is SGHRS and CDR2 YFSETQ. The trim removed 3 bases at V and 2 bases at J, leaving 5 bases unmatched. This CDR3 has 15 residues. CDR3 region: CASSSQTGTGNTIYF. In DNA, the CDR3 is TGCGCCAGCAGCTCGCAGACAGGGACTGGAAACACCATATATTTT.

This sequence joins TRBV6-5 and TRBJ2-3, with 8 nucleotides matching TRBD2. The J segment lost 5 bases and the V segment lost 2 bases, leaving 9 bases of the junction unmatched. Germline V gene sequence: CDR1 MNHEY, CDR2 SVGAGI. The CDR3 is 16 residues long. DNA of the CDR3: TGTGCCAGCAGTTACCGAACCGGGACTAGGGGAGATACGCAGTATTTT. Translation gives CASSYRTGTRGDTQYF.

Note on this clone: A read error may account for a junction end that differs from germline. This chain connects TRBV28 to TRBJ1-1; weak D call: TRBD1 (5 bases). Germline V gene sequence: CDR1 MDHEN, CDR2 SYDVKM. CDR3 size: 15 residues. CDR3 DNA sequence: TGTGCCAGCCCCGGCCCCTCCGGGGGGAACAGTGAAGCTTTCTTT. Protein product: CASPGPSGGNSEAFF.

This sequence joins TRBV7-3 and TRBJ2-5; TRBD2 agrees at 11 bases. Germline values: CDR1 SGHTA, CDR2 FQGTGA. V lost 6 bases, J lost 2 bases, and 5 bases stayed unmatched. The CDR3 runs to 15 residues. The CDR3 loop reads CASRTSGAPQETQYF. The CDR3 DNA reads TGTGCCAGCAGGACTAGCGGGGCCCCACAAGAGACCCAGTACTTC.

The sample holds a few counts of this clone. CDR3 sequence (DNA): TGCGCCAGCAGTGAGGGTAGCTGGGTCCTGAACACTGAAGCTTTCTTT. Translating gives CASSEGSWVLNTEAFF. The chain joins TRBV10-2 to TRBJ1-1; D not resolved. This CDR3 contains 16 residues. From germline, CDR1 is WSHSY and CDR2 SAAADI. V lost 2 bases and J 0 bases, leaving 13 bases between the germline ends.